The clone carrying this T cell receptor beta chain was counted once. Antigen: not known. The time point is: week 35, safety follow-up. Vaccination comprised doses that each held 300 ug of mutant IDH1 20-mer peptide, plus topical imiquimod. The donor cohort comprised cases of new WHO grade 3 or 4 IDH1-mutant, ATRX-lost astrocytoma. The sample comes from a study of a mutant IDH1 vaccine in newly diagnosed glioma. As for the study in general: Week 35 held visit V12, while week 47 held visit V13.

Libraries were prepared by immunoSEQ multiplex PCR; TCRdb keeps only in-frame clonotypes and omits some of them. In the table there are about 32,000 clones, approximately 78% of which are singletons. The sample was PBMCs, taken from a glioma patient whose treatment included an IDH1 peptide vaccine. The receptor's source is a woman under 30 with glioma.

The CDR3 region is CASRTGTSGRWYNEQFF. The CDR3 DNA sequence: TGTGCCAGCAGAACTGGGACTAGCGGGAGATGGTACAATGAGCAGTTCTTC. The chain is built from TRBV27 and TRBJ2-1; 14 bases match TRBD2. CDR1 and CDR2 from the germline V gene are MNHEY and SMNVEV (reference sequence). The trim removed 6 bases at V and 4 bases at J, leaving 8 bases unmatched. This CDR3 has 17 amino acids.